What follows describes a single TCR beta chain. Its specificity is unknown. The CDR3 spans 15 residues. Germline CDR1 SGHRS, CDR2 YFSETQ. Losses at the gene ends were 7 bases for V and 0 bases for J; bases not matched to a gene: 7. The sample's treatment: about 20 received Ad26.COV2.S at low or high dose, single or two shots; 5 received placebo; per-sample allocation not given. Sampling occurred on day 63 after the first vaccine or placebo injection. Ad26 vector vaccine expressed Wuhan-strain SARS-CoV-2 spike. Method: immunoSEQ multiplex PCR; TCRdb's copy keeps in-frame clones and lacks some. This table has 240,000 or so clones, approximately 87% appearing once. The data were obtained in a study of Ad26.COV2.S vaccination and SARS-CoV-2 variants. Study results and caveats: Substantial breadth was reported for post-vaccination spike-specific CD8+ and CD4+ T cells.

This receptor was identified in a person between 18 and 65 years old who received the Ad26.COV2.S COVID-19 vaccine or a placebo. This sample comprised peripheral blood, obtained in a trial of Ad26.COV2.S vaccine versus placebo. V gene TRBV5-1 combines with J gene TRBJ2-1; 7 bases fit TRBD1. Here the CDR3 reads CASARDSSSYNEQFF. CDR3 coding DNA: TGCGCCAGCGCTCGGGACAGTAGCTCCTACAATGAGCAGTTCTTC.